By proportion, the clone carrying this TCR beta chain is medium-sized. The study tagged each TCR cDNA molecule with a unique molecular identifier. TCRdb re-analysed the 5' RACE reads in MiXCR, keeping a single row per CDR3 protein. Of about 3,000 distinct CDR3 sequences listed, approximately 2.9% are singletons. This sample was included in a study of spatial heterogeneity in lung cancer. Described time point: sample taken at primary tumor resection. Donation came from 70 or so patients with untreated early-stage non-small cell lung cancer. There are 16 residues in the CDR3. Trimming removed 1 base from V and 0 bases from J, with 10 bases in between. Germline V gene sequence: CDR1 SGHTA, CDR2 FQGTGA.

This chain uses TRBV7-3 with TRBJ2-1, with D maybe TRBD2 (6 bases). This TCR derives from a male donor with early-stage non-small cell lung cancer. Here the sequenced sample was normal lung tissue next to the tumor, taken at surgery. The CDR3 DNA reads TGTGCCAGCAGCTTAAACCTAGCGTTCTCCTACAATGAGCAGTTCTTC. Protein: CASSLNLAFSYNEQFF.